This record looks at one T cell receptor beta chain sequence and its context. What it binds is unknown. This record comes from a study of CD8 T cells in ankylosing spondylitis. General study points: It appeared that ankylosing spondylitis blood was characterized by a TCR beta motif of several highly homologous variants. Reportedly, disease-linked clones are significantly enriched in ankylosing spondylitis patients' matched synovial fluid.

Germline V gene sequence: CDR1 SGHRS, CDR2 YFSETQ. Trimming pared 3 bases from V and 7 bases from J, leaving 14 bases between. The length of the CDR3 is 14 residues. Each TCR beta library was made by quantitative 5'-RACE that incorporated molecular barcodes. TCRdb reanalysed the 5' RACE reads using MiXCR and keeps one entry per CDR3 protein. The table records roughly 230,000 distinct CDR3 sequences, roughly 10% of them present only once. This receptor was identified in a male donor with ankylosing spondylitis or in good health (not recorded which). Sequencing was carried out using blood, either unsorted or a sorted T cell fraction (not recorded which). J is TRBJ2-1 and V is TRBV5-1; D unresolved. The CDR3 reads CASSSPPPGNEQFF. The DNA for the CDR3 is TGCGCCAGCAGCTCGCCTCCCCCCGGGAATGAGCAGTTCTTC.